This is a list of T cell receptor beta chains from one sample in a study of Ad26.COV2.S vaccination and SARS-CoV-2 variants. The repertoire was sequenced with immunoSEQ multiplex PCR; TCRdb's copy has only in-frame clones and lacks some. This table has roughly 390,000 clones, roughly nine tenths appearing once. The source was peripheral blood, collected in a trial of Ad26.COV2.S vaccine versus placebo. Receptors were obtained from a person between 18 and 65 years old who received the Ad26.COV2.S COVID-19 vaccine or a placebo. Each CDR3 is given with its conserved first and last residue. D genes are given only for firm matches. Clone size, where shown, is once, few, many, or a class for clones that have expanded.

d_gene	abundance	v_gene	j_gene	CDR3nt	CDR3aa
-	-	TRBV27	TRBJ1-1	TGTGCCAGCAGTATACAGCTGAACACTGAAGCTTTCTTT	CASSIQLNTEAFF
-	-	TRBV6-1	TRBJ1-2	TGTGCCAGCAGTGAGGGTCTTATATCCTATGGCTACACCTTC	CASSEGLISYGYTF
TRBD2	-	TRBV2	TRBJ2-1	TGTGCCAGCAGTGACGTAGCGGGGGAATACAATGAGCAGTTCTTC	CASSDVAGEYNEQFF
TRBD2	once	TRBV9	TRBJ2-1	TGTGCCAGCAGCCCAACTAGCGGACCCTTGGATGAGCAGTTCTTC	CASSPTSGPLDEQFF
-	-	TRBV20-1	TRBJ2-5	TGCAGTGCTAGTACAGGGTCTCAAGAGACCCAGTACTTC	CSASTGSQETQYF
-	-	TRBV25-1	TRBJ1-2	TGTGCCAGCACGAGTAACTATGGCTACACCTTC	CASTSNYGYTF
TRBD1	-	TRBV30	TRBJ1-1	TGTGCCTGGAGGACCGGGACAGGGGGCGAGGGTACTGAAGCTTTCTTT	CAWRTGTGGEGTEAFF
-	-	TRBV6-5	TRBJ2-7	TGTGCCAGCACCTACGGGCAGGGCTACGAGCAGTACTTC	CASTYGQGYEQYF
-	-	TRBV9	TRBJ1-1	TGTGCCAGCAGCGCCCCCGAACGTGCCGCTTTCTTT	CASSAPERAAFF
-	-	TRBV20-1	TRBJ1-5	TGCAGTGCTGGGGGTGGTCAGCCCCAGCATTTT	CSAGGGQPQHF